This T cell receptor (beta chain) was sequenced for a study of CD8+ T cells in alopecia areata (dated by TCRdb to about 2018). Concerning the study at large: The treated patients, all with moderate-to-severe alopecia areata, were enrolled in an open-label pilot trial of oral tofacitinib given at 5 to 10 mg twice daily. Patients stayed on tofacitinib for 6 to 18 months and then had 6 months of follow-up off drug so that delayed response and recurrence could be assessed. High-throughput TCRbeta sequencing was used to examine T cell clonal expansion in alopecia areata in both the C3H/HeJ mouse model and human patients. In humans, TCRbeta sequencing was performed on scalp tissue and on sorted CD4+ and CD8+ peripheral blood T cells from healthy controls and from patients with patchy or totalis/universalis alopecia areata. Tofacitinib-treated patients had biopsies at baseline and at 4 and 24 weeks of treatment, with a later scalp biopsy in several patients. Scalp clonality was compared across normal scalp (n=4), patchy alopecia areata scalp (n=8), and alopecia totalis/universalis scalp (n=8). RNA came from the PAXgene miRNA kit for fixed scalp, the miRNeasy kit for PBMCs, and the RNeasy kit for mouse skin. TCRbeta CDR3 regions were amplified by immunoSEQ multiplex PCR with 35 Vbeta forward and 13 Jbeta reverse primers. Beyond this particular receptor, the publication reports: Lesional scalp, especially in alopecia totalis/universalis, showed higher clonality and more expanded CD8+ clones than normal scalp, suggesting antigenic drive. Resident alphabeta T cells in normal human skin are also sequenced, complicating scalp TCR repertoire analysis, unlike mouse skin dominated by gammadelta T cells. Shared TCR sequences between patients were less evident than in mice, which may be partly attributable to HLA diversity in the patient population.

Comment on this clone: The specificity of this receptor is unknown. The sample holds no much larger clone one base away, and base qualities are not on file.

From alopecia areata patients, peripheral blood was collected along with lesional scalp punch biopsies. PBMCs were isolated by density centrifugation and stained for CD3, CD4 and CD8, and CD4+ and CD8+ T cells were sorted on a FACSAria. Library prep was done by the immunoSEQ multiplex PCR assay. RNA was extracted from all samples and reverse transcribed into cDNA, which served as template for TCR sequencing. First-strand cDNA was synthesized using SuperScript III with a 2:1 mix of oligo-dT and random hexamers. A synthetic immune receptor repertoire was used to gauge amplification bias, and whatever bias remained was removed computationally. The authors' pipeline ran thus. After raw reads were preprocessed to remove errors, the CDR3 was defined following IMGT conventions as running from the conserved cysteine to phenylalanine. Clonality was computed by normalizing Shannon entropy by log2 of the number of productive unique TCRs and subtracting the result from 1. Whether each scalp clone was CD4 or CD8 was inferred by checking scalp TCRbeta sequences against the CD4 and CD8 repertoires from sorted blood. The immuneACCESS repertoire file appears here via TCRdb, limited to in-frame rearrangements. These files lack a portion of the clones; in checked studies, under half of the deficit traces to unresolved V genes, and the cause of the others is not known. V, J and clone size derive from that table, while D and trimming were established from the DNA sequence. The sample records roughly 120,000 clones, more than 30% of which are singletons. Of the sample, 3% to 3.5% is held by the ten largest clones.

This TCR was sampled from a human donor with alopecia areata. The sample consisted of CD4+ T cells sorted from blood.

The CDR3 protein is CASSLLPGALQETQYF. The DNA reads as follows: TGCGCCAGCAGCTTGTTGCCAGGAGCCCTTCAAGAGACCCAGTACTTC. The chain joins TRBV5-1 to TRBJ2-5; the D segment cannot be called with confidence. V is shortened by 1 base, J by 2 bases, and the region joining them spans 15 bases. Measured from the cysteine to the phenylalanine, the CDR3 is 16 residues long. Only CDR3 DNA remains: 48 bases, in frame from the first base. As encoded in the germline V gene, CDR1 is SGHRS while CDR2 is YFSETQ. Supplemented by the reference TRBV5-1 and TRBJ2-5 proteins around the CDR3, the complete variable domain is KAGVTQTPRYLIKTRGQQVTLSCSPISGHRSVSWYQQTPGQGLQFLFEYFSETQRNKGNFPGRFSGRQFSNSRSEMNVSTLELGDSALYLCASSLLPGALQETQYFGPGTRLLVL.